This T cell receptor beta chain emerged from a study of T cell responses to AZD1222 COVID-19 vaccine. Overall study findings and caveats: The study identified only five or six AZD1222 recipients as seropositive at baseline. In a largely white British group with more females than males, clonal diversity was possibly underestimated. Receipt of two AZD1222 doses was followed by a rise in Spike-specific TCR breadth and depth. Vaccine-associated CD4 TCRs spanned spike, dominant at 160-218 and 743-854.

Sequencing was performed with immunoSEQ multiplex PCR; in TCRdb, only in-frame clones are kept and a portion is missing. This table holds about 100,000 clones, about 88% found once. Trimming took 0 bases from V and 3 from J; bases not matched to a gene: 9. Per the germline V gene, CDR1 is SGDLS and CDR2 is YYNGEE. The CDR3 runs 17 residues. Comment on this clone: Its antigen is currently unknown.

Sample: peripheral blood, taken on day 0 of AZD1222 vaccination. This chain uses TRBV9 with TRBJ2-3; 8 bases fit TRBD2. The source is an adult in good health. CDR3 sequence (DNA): TGTGCCAGCAGCGTAGTCGGGGGGGCCGGTTGGACAGATACGCAGTATTTT. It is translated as CASSVVGGAGWTDTQYF.